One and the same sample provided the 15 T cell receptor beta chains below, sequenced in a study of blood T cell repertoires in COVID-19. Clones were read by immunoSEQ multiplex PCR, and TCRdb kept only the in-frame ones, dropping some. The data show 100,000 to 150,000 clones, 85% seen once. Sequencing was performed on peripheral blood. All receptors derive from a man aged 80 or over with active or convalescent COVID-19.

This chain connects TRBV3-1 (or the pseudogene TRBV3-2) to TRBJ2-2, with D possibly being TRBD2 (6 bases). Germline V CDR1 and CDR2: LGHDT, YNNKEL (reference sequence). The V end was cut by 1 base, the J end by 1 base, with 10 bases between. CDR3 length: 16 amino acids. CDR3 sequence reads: CASSQGMGGNTGELFF. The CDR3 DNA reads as TGTGCCAGCAGCCAAGGGATGGGGGGGAACACCGGGGAGCTGTTTTTT.

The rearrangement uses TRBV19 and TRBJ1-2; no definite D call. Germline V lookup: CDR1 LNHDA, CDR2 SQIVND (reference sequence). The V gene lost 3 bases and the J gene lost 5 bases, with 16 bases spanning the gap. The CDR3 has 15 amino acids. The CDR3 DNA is TGTGCCAGTAGTATTGTTCAGGATACCATATATGGCTACACCTTC. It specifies CASSIVQDTIYGYTF.

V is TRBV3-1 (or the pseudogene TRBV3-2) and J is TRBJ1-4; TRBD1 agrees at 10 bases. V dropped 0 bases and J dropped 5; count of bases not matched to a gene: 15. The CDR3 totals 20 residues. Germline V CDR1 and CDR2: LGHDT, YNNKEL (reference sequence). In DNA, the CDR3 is TGTGCCAGCAGCCAAGATCCAGCCGACAGGGGGCGCTGGGGCAATGAAAAACTGTTTTTT. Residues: CASSQDPADRGRWGNEKLFF.

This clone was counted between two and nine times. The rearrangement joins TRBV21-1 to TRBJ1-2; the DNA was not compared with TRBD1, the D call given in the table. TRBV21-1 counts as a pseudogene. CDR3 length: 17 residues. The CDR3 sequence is CASSSRLQGAVKYGYTF. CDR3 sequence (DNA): TGTGCCAGCAGCAGCCGCCTACAGGGGGCGGTAAAGTATGGCTACACCTTC.

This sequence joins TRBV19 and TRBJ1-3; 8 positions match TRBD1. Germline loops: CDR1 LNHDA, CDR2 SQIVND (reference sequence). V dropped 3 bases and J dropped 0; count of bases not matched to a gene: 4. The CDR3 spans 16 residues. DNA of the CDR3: TGTGCCAGTAGTATCCGGACAGGGAACTCTGGAAACACCATATATTTT. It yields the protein CASSIRTGNSGNTIYF.

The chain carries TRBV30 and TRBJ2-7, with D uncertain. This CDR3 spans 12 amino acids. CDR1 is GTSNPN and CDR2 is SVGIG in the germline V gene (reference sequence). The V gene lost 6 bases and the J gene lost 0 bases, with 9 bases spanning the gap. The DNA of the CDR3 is TGTGCCTGTTTAAGGAGCTCCTACGAGCAGTACTTC. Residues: CACLRSSYEQYF.

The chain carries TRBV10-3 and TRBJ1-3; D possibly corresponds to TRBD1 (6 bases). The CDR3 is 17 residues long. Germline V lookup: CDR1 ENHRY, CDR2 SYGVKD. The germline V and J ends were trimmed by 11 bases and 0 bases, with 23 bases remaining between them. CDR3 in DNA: TGTGCCGCCAAGGGGGAATTTTCGGGAGGCTCTGGAAACACCATATATTTT. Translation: CAAKGEFSGGSGNTIYF.

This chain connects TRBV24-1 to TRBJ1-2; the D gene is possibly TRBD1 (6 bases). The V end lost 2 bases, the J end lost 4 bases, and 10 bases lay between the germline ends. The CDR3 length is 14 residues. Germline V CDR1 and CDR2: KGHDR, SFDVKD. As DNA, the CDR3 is TGTGCCACCAGTGATTGGGCAGGGGCCTATGGCTACACCTTC. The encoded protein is CATSDWAGAYGYTF.

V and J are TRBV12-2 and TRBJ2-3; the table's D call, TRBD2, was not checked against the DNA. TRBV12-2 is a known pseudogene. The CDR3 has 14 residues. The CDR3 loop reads CASRLGYGRDTQYF. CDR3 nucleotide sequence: TGTGCAAGTCGCTTAGGTTACGGGAGGGATACGCAGTATTTT.

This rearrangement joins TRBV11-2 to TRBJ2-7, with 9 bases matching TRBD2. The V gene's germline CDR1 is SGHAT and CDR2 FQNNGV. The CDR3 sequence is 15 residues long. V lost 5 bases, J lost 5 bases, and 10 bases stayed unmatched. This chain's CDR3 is CASSPKLAGHDEQYF. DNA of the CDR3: TGTGCCAGCAGCCCCAAGCTAGCGGGACACGACGAGCAGTACTTC.

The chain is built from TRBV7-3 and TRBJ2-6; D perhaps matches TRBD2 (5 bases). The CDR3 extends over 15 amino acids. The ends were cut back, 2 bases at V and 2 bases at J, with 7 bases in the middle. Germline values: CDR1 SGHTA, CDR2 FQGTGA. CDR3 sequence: CASSLAEAGANVLTF. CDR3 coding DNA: TGTGCCAGCAGCTTAGCGGAGGCTGGGGCCAACGTCCTGACTTTC.

The CDR3: CASSLATLAEQYF. CDR3 sequence (DNA): TGCGCCAGCAGCTTGGCCACGTTGGCCGAGCAGTACTTC. The chain is built from TRBV5-1 and TRBJ2-7; D unresolved. V shed 0 bases and J shed 6 bases, with 10 bases lying between them. Germline assignment: CDR1 SGHRS and CDR2 YFSETQ. CDR3 length: 13 residues.

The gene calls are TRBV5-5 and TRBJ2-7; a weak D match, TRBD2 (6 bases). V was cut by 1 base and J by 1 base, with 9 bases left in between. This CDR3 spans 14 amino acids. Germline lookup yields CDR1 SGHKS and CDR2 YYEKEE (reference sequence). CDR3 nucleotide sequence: TGTGCCAGCAGCTTGAGCGGGCTTTCCTACGAGCAGTACTTC. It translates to CASSLSGLSYEQYF.

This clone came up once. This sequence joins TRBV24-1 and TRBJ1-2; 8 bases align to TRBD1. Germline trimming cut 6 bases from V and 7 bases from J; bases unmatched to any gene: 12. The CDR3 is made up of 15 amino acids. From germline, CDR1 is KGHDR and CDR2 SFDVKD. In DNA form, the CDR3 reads TGTGCCACCAGTCCGGCAGGGGGCGCATCGGGTGGCTACACCTTC. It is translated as CATSPAGGASGGYTF.

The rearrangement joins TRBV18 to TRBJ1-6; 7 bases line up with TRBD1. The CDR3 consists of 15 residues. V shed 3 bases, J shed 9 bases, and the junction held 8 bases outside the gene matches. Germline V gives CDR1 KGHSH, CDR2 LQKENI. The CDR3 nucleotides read TGTGCCAGCTCACCGGACAGGCTGCAGGGTTCACCCCTCCACTTT. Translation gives CASSPDRLQGSPLHF.